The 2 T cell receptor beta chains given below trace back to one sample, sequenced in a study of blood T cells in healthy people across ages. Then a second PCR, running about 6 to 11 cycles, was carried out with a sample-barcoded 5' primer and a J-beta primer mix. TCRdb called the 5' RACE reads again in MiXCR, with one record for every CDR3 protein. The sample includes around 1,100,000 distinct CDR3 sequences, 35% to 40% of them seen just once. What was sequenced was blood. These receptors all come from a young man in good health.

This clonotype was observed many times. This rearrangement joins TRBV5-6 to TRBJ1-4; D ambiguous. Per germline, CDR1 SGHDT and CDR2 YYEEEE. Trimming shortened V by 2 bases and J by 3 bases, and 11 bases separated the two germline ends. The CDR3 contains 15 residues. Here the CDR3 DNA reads TGTGCCAGCAGCTTTCGTATAACCTCTAATGAAAAACTGTTTTTT. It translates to CASSFRITSNEKLFF.

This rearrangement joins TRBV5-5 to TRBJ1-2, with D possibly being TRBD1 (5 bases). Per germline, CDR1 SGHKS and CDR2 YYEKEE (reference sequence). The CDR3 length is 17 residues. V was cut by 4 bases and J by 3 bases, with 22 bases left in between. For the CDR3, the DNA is TGTGCCAGCAGCCTACGCCCGGGGGGGGTCCTAGACTATGGCTACACCTTC. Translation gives CASSLRPGGVLDYGYTF.